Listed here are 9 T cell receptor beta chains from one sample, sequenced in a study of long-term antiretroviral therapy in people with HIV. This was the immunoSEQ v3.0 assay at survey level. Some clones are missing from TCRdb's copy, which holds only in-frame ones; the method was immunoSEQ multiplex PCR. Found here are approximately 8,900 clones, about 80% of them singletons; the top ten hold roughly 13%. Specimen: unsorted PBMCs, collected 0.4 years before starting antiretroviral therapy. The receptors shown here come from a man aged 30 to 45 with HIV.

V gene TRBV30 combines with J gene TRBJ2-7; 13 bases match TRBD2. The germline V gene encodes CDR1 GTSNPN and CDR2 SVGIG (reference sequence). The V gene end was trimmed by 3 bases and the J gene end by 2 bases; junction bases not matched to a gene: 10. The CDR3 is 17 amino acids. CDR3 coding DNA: TGTGCCTGGAGCCGACTAGCGGGAGGTATTCGGACCTACGAGCAGTACTTC. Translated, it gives CAWSRLAGGIRTYEQYF.

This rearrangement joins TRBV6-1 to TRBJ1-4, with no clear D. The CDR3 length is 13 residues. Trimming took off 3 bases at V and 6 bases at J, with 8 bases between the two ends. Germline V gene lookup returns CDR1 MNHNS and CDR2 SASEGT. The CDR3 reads CASSDFQYEKLFF. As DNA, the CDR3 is TGTGCCAGCAGTGATTTCCAGTATGAAAAACTGTTTTTT.

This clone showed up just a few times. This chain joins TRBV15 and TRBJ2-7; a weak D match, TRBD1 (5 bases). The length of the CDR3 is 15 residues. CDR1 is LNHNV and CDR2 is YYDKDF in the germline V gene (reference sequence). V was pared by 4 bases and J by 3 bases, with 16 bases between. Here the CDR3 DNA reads TGTGCCACCAGCAAAGGGGAACTACCGAACTACGAGCAGTACTTC. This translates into CATSKGELPNYEQYF.

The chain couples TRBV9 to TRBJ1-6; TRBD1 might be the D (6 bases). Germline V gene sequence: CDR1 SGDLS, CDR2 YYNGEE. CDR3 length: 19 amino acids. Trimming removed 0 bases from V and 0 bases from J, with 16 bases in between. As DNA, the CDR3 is TGTGCCAGCAGCGTAGTCCGGGACAAGGGTAGCTCCTATAATTCACCCCTCCACTTT. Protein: CASSVVRDKGSSYNSPLHF. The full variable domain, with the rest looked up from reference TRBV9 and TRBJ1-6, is DSGVTQTPKHLITATGQRVTLRCSPRSGDLSVYWYQQSLDQGLQFLIQYYNGEERAKGNILERFSAQQFPDLHSELNLSSLELGDSALYFCASSVVRDKGSSYNSPLHFGNGTRLTVT.

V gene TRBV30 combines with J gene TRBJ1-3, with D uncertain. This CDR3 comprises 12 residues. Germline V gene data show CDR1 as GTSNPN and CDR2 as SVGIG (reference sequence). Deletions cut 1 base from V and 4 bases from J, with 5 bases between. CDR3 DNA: TGTGCCTGGAGTGCGTCGGGAAACACCATATATTTT. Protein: CAWSASGNTIYF. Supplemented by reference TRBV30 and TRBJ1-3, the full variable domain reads SQTIHQWPATLVQPVGSPLSLECTVEGTSNPNLYWYRQAAGRGLQLLFYSVGIGQISSEVPQNLSASRPQDRQFILSSKKLLLSDSGFYLCAWSASGNTIYFGEGSWLTVV.

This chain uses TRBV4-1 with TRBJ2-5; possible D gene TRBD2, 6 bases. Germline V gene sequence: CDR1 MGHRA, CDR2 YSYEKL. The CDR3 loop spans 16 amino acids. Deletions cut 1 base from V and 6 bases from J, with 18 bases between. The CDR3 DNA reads TGCGCCAGCAGCCAAGGCTCCGGGCAAGGGAGGCAGACCCAGTACTTC. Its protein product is CASSQGSGQGRQTQYF.

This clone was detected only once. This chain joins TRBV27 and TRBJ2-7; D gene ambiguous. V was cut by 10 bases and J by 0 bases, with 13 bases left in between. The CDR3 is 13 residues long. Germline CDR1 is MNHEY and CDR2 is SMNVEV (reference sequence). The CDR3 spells CATKVRDSYEQYF. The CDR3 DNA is TGTGCCACCAAAGTAAGAGACTCCTACGAGCAGTACTTC.

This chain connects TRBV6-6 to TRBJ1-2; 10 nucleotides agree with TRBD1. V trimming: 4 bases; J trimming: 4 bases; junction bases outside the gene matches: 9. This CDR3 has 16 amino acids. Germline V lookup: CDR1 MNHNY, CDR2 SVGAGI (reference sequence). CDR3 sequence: CASSSEDRGRVYGYTF. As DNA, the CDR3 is TGTGCCAGCAGTTCTGAAGACAGGGGGCGGGTCTATGGCTACACCTTC.

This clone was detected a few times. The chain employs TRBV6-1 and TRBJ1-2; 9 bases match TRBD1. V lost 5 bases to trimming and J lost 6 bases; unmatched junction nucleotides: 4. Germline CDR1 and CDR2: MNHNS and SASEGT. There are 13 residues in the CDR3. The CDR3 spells CASSRDRVDGYTF. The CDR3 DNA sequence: TGTGCCAGCAGTCGGGACAGGGTGGATGGCTACACCTTC.